The clone carrying this T cell receptor beta chain was observed many times. Antigen: not known. The CDR3 loop spans 16 amino acids. The junction had 13 bases not matched to a gene; V was cut back by 5 bases and J by 8 bases. Germline-derived CDR1 and CDR2 are SGHTA and FQGTGA. This sample was included in a study of response to subunit inactivated influenza vaccine. Study outcomes and limitations: The study's authors posited that every seasonal influenza vaccination enlists few new T cells.

TCRdb reprocessed the RT-PCR reads via MiXCR and lists one record per CDR3 protein. The sample has about 780,000 distinct CDR3 sequences; about 18% are singletons. The sample was PBMCs from blood, taken more than 4 days after vaccination. The source of this sequence is a man aged 50-59 years who received an inactivated influenza vaccine. The chain employs TRBV7-3 and TRBJ2-1, with 9 bases that match TRBD1. The CDR3 loop is CASSSEPYRGRDEQFF. Written as DNA, the CDR3 is TGTGCCAGCAGCAGTGAGCCCTACAGGGGGCGCGATGAGCAGTTCTTC.